One and the same sample provided the 27 T cell receptor beta chains below, sequenced in a study of cytomegalovirus exposure and HLA in healthy donors. It was with 60 Vbeta and 13 Jbeta primers that the PCR ran. Sequencing was performed with immunoSEQ multiplex PCR; in TCRdb, only in-frame clones are kept and a portion is missing. The data contain around 100,000 clones, around 60% of them seen just once; the ten biggest clones take up around 3.5%. The sequenced sample was PBMCs. These receptors all stem from a woman in her forties or fifties in good health and CMV-seronegative.

In this sample, this clone turned up a few times. This chain uses TRBV29-1 with TRBJ2-1; 9 positions match TRBD2. This CDR3 comprises 17 residues. V was clipped by 1 base and J by 9 bases; unmatched bases: 16. Germline lookup yields CDR1 SQVTM and CDR2 ANQGSEA. The CDR3 DNA is TGCAGCGTTGAAGGCTGGGCGGGAGGGCGCGTTGCGTCTGAGCAGTTCTTC. Translation: CSVEGWAGGRVASEQFF.

This sequence joins TRBV19 and TRBJ2-7; 9 bases are a match to TRBD2. Trimming cost V 5 bases and J 3 bases; bases outside gene matches: 5. The CDR3 extends over 14 amino acids. Germline values: CDR1 LNHDA, CDR2 SQIVND (reference sequence). The CDR3 protein is CASSPISGSYEQYF. CDR3 nucleotides: TGTGCCAGTAGTCCCATTAGCGGGAGCTACGAGCAGTACTTC.

The chain combines TRBV7-9 with TRBJ1-2, with D uncertain. With 5 bases removed from V and 7 bases from J, the gap between germline ends came to 8 bases. The CDR3 contains 11 residues. Germline V gene lookup returns CDR1 SEHNR and CDR2 FQNEAQ (reference sequence). The CDR3 bases are TGTGCCAGCAGCGGGCTGAGTGGCTACACCTTC. Protein product: CASSGLSGYTF.

The chain links TRBV19 to TRBJ2-1, with D maybe TRBD2 (6 bases). CDR3 length: 14 residues. Looked up from germline, CDR1 is LNHDA and CDR2 is SQIVND (reference sequence). Trimming removed 4 bases from V and 4 bases from J, with 11 bases in between. The CDR3 DNA reads as TGTGCCAGTAGTAACCGGGACTTATACAATGAGCAGTTCTTC. This translates into CASSNRDLYNEQFF.

The CDR3 DNA is TGTGCCAGCGCCAATGGACTAGTAGGAGAAGAGACCCAGTACTTC. Protein: CASANGLVGEETQYF. The V and J genes are TRBV11-3 and TRBJ2-5, with 7 bases lining up with TRBD2. This CDR3 region has 15 residues. The V and J ends lost 8 bases and 3 bases, in that order; junction bases with no gene match: 12. Germline CDR1 and CDR2: SGHNT and YENEEA.

The chain uses TRBV7-3 and TRBJ2-3; 8 bases match TRBD2. Germline CDR1 is SGHTA and CDR2 is FQGTGA. CDR3 length equals 14 residues. The J segment lost 7 bases and the V segment lost 1 base, leaving 4 bases of the junction unmatched. CDR3 region: CASSLMGLGNTQYF. CDR3 DNA: TGTGCCAGCAGCTTAATGGGACTAGGGAATACGCAGTATTTT.

The V gene is TRBV11-3, the J gene TRBJ1-1, with 9 bases that match TRBD1. With V trimmed by 2 bases and J by 2 bases, 3 bases remained unmatched. Germline V gene lookup returns CDR1 SGHNT and CDR2 YENEEA. CDR3 length equals 15 residues. The CDR3 nucleotides read TGTGCCAGCAGCTTAATGACAGGGGGTAACACTGAAGCTTTCTTT. Protein product: CASSLMTGGNTEAFF.

The V gene is TRBV11-3, the J gene TRBJ2-2; TRBD1 matches at 8 bases. CDR1 and CDR2 from the germline V gene are SGHNT and YENEEA. The CDR3 is 16 residues long. With 5 bases clipped from V and 4 bases from J, the junction kept 9 bases outside the gene matches. The chain's CDR3 is CASSQGQGRGTGELFF. CDR3 nucleotides: TGTGCCAGCAGCCAAGGACAGGGACGAGGCACCGGGGAGCTGTTTTTT. Combining the CDR3 with reference TRBV11-3 and TRBJ2-2 gives the whole variable domain EAGVVQSPRYKIIEKKQPVAFWCNPISGHNTLYWYLQNLGQGPELLIRYENEEAVDDSQLPKDRFSAERLKGVDSTLKIQPAELGDSAVYLCASSQGQGRGTGELFFGEGSRLTVL.

This clone was counted between two and nine times. The gene calls are TRBV19 and TRBJ1-4; 8 bases align to TRBD1. Losses at the gene ends were 7 bases for V and 5 bases for J; bases not matched to a gene: 6. This CDR3 region has 14 residues. Looked up from germline, CDR1 is LNHDA and CDR2 is SQIVND (reference sequence). The CDR3 protein is CASNRDRLNEKLFF. The CDR3 coding sequence is TGTGCCAGTAATCGGGACAGGTTAAATGAAAAACTGTTTTTT.

This chain links TRBV6-5 with TRBJ2-3; the match to TRBD2 covers 7 bases. J gave up 0 bases and V 0 bases, and 3 bases lay outside the gene matches. Per the germline V gene, CDR1 is MNHEY and CDR2 is SVGAGI. This CDR3 contains 16 residues. The CDR3 loop reads CASSYSVSGSTDTQYF. DNA for the CDR3: TGTGCCAGCAGTTACTCCGTTAGCGGGAGCACAGATACGCAGTATTTT.

This chain uses TRBV4-1 with TRBJ1-1; 12 bases fit TRBD1. The germline V gene has CDR1 MGHRA and CDR2 YSYEKL. The CDR3 is 16 residues long. V dropped 3 bases and J dropped 5; count of bases not matched to a gene: 7. CDR3 in DNA: TGCGCCAGCAGCCAGACCCTGGGACAGGGGGCAACTGAAGCTTTCTTT. This encodes CASSQTLGQGATEAFF.

The chain recombines TRBV2 with TRBJ2-2; TRBD1 matches 7 bases. Germline loops: CDR1 SNHLY, CDR2 FYNNEI. The CDR3 covers 16 residues. Trimming at V came to 5 bases and at J to 2 bases, leaving 8 bases not matched to a gene. This CDR3 reads CASSTRDSKNTGELFF. CDR3 sequence (DNA): TGTGCCAGCAGTACCCGGGACAGTAAAAACACCGGGGAGCTGTTTTTT.

The chain is built from TRBV7-9 and TRBJ2-3, with D possibly being TRBD1 (5 bases). Per the germline V gene, CDR1 is SEHNR and CDR2 is FQNEAQ (reference sequence). V lost 7 bases to trimming and J lost 4 bases, with 18 bases between them. This CDR3 is 15 amino acids long. CDR3 sequence (DNA): TGTGCCAGCACCATCGGTGGGGCCCGGTCAGATACGCAGTATTTT. Its translation is CASTIGGARSDTQYF.

The table lists this clone with a few counts. The chain is built from TRBV2 and TRBJ1-1, with TRBD1 identical over 9 bases. V lost 3 bases, J lost 10 bases, and 9 bases stayed unmatched. This CDR3 has 14 residues. In germline, CDR1 is SNHLY, CDR2 FYNNEI. The CDR3 DNA is TGTGCCAGCAGTGACAAGGGACAGGGCAGCAGAGCTTTCTTT. Protein product: CASSDKGQGSRAFF.

This clone occurred once. The chain has TRBV5-5 and TRBJ2-6; 9 bases fit TRBD1. V lost 2 bases, J lost 1 base, and 7 bases stayed unmatched. Germline-derived CDR1 and CDR2 are SGHKS and YYEKEE (reference sequence). The CDR3 contains 18 residues. The CDR3 DNA sequence: TGTGCCAGCAGCTTTCGACAGGGGGAAATGTCTGGGGCCAACGTCCTGACTTTC. This codes for CASSFRQGEMSGANVLTF.

The chain has TRBV9 and TRBJ2-1; D remains unclear. The CDR3 totals 13 residues. V lost 4 bases and J 9 bases, leaving 14 bases between the germline ends. Germline V gives CDR1 SGDLS, CDR2 YYNGEE. For the CDR3, the DNA is TGTGCCAGCAGCACCATACCCACGGGTGAGCAGTTCTTC. Encoded protein: CASSTIPTGEQFF.

This sequence joins TRBV7-9 and TRBJ2-5; TRBD1 matches 7 bases. Germline assignment: CDR1 SEHNR and CDR2 FQNEAQ (reference sequence). The CDR3 contains 17 residues. The trim removed 2 bases at V and 1 base at J, leaving 10 bases unmatched. The CDR3 DNA reads as TGTGCCAGCAGCTTATCCCGACAGGGTAGGGTCCAAGAGACCCAGTACTTC. Its translation: CASSLSRQGRVQETQYF.

This chain joins TRBV4-3 and TRBJ2-2, with TRBD2 matching 11 bases. Germline values: CDR1 LGHNA, CDR2 YSLEER. V shed 3 bases, J shed 5 bases, and the junction held 5 bases outside the gene matches. The CDR3 runs 16 residues. The CDR3 DNA follows: TGCGCCAGCAGCCAGCTACTAGCGGGAGATACCGGGGAGCTGTTTTTT. Translating gives CASSQLLAGDTGELFF.

V is TRBV7-2 and J is TRBJ2-5, with D perhaps matching TRBD2 (6 bases). This CDR3 comprises 16 residues. V was cut by 5 bases and J by 0 bases, with 16 bases left in between. Germline V CDR1 and CDR2: SGHTA, FQGNSA. CDR3 sequence (DNA): TGTGCCAGCAGCACAGTGGGCGGCGGGAACCAAGAGACCCAGTACTTC. Its protein product is CASSTVGGGNQETQYF.

This chain links TRBV7-7 with TRBJ2-3, with D possibly matching TRBD2 (5 bases). CDR1 and CDR2 (germline): SSHAT, FNYEAQ (reference sequence). The CDR3 covers 13 residues. The V gene lost 1 base and the J gene lost 6 bases, with 8 bases spanning the gap. The CDR3 here is CASSLDSADTQYF. CDR3 in DNA: TGTGCCAGCAGCTTAGATAGCGCGGATACGCAGTATTTT.

This clone has just a few counts. The V call is TRBV7-3, the J call TRBJ2-1; 7 bases are a match to TRBD2. CDR3 size: 15 residues. Germline lookup yields CDR1 SGHTA and CDR2 FQGTGA. V was clipped by 5 bases and J by 2 bases; unmatched bases: 6. CDR3 nucleotide sequence: TGTGCCAGCAGCCCAGGCGGGAGCGCCTACAATGAGCAGTTCTTC. Amino acids: CASSPGGSAYNEQFF.

This clone was picked up a small number of times. The V gene is TRBV7-9, the J gene TRBJ2-3; a possible D gene is TRBD1 (6 bases). V was shortened by 0 bases and J by 8 bases, with 12 bases between the two germline ends. The CDR3 contains 14 residues. CDR1 is SEHNR and CDR2 is FQNEAQ in the germline V gene (reference sequence). The CDR3 nucleotides are TGTGCCAGCAGCTTAGCACCAGGGGATGGTACGCAGTATTTT. It encodes CASSLAPGDGTQYF.

The V gene is TRBV6-5, the J gene TRBJ2-7; TRBD2 matches at 8 bases. CDR1 is MNHEY, CDR2 SVGAGI, per germline. The trim removed 6 bases at V and 7 bases at J, leaving 2 bases unmatched. This CDR3 comprises 11 residues. The CDR3 protein is CASRSGSEQYF. CDR3 nucleotide sequence: TGTGCCAGCAGGAGCGGGAGTGAGCAGTACTTC.

This clone has just a few counts. V gene TRBV25-1 combines with J gene TRBJ2-3, with a weak D call TRBD2 (5 bases). Germline CDR1 and CDR2: MGHDK and SYGVNS. V lost 3 bases, J lost 3 bases, and 16 bases lay in between. The CDR3 runs to 16 residues. Here the CDR3 reads CASSDWLVRGTDTQYF. The CDR3 region has the DNA TGTGCCAGCAGTGACTGGTTGGTACGAGGGACAGATACGCAGTATTTT.

This chain uses TRBV15 with TRBJ1-1, with D unclear. Trimming removed 5 bases from V and 3 bases from J, with 16 bases in between. Germline lookup yields CDR1 LNHNV and CDR2 YYDKDF (reference sequence). The CDR3 spans 15 residues. DNA for the CDR3: TGTGCCACCAGCTCGAGCGGGAGGTCAGACACTGAAGCTTTCTTT. This encodes CATSSSGRSDTEAFF.

The genes are TRBV5-1 and TRBJ1-6; D is ambiguous. The CDR3 loop spans 15 amino acids. The germline V gene has CDR1 SGHRS and CDR2 YFSETQ. V was shortened by 4 bases and J by 7 bases, with 15 bases between the two germline ends. Here the CDR3 DNA reads TGCGCCAGCAGCCCTGCAATACTAGGGAATTCACCCCTCCACTTT. Its protein product is CASSPAILGNSPLHF.

The chain links TRBV7-9 to TRBJ2-2; 7 bases fit TRBD2. After removal of 3 bases from V and 6 bases from J, the junction contained 7 bases not matched to a gene. This CDR3 comprises 15 residues. Germline assignment: CDR1 SEHNR and CDR2 FQNEAQ (reference sequence). CDR3 DNA: TGTGCCAGCAGCTTGACCGGGACTAAATCCGGGGAGCTGTTTTTT. It yields the protein CASSLTGTKSGELFF. The full variable domain, its missing parts supplied by reference TRBV7-9 and TRBJ2-2, is DTGVSQNPRHKITKRGQNVTFRCDPISEHNRLYWYRQTLGQGPEFLTYFQNEAQLEKSRLLSDRFSAERPKGSFSTLEIQRTEQGDSAMYLCASSLTGTKSGELFFGEGSRLTVL.